These T cell receptor beta chains were read from a single sample in a study of vaccination and CD4 T cells after COVID-19. These receptors have no identified antigens. Each CDR3 protein gets one entry after TCRdb re-called the PCR reads with MiXCR. There are some 16,000 distinct CDR3 sequences in the sample; just over 70% occur only once, and more than 15% lies in the top ten. The sequenced sample was CD4+ T cells from blood, cultured in vitro. Receptors originate from a human donor who had recovered from COVID-19. Each CDR3 is given with its conserved first and last residue. Each record gives: CDR3 length, V gene, D gene, J gene, clone size, CDR3 protein, CDR3 DNA. A D gene is named only where the DNA matches it firmly. Some rows have no size entry. The others give once, few or many, or a class for an expanded clone.

len: 15
v_gene: TRBV7-9
d_gene: TRBD2
j_gene: TRBJ2-1
abundance: NA
CDR3aa: CASSLASGKYNEQFF
CDR3nt: TGTGCCAGCAGCTTAGCTAGCGGGAAATACAATGAGCAGTTCTTC

len: 16
v_gene: TRBV15
d_gene: TRBD2
j_gene: TRBJ2-1
abundance: NA
CDR3aa: CATSRGPGTSLNEQFF
CDR3nt: TGTGCCACCAGCAGGGGACCCGGGACTAGCTTAAATGAGCAGTTCTTC

len: 17
v_gene: TRBV6-1
d_gene: TRBD2
j_gene: TRBJ2-7
abundance: NA
CDR3aa: CASGRGLAGESSYEQYF
CDR3nt: TGTGCCAGCGGAAGGGGACTAGCGGGGGAGAGCTCCTACGAGCAGTACTTC

len: 13
v_gene: TRBV20-1
d_gene: TRBD2
j_gene: TRBJ2-3
abundance: NA
CDR3aa: CSALAGGSDTQYF
CDR3nt: TGCAGTGCCCTAGCGGGGGGCTCGGATACGCAGTATTTT

len: 15
v_gene: TRBV30
d_gene: TRBD1
j_gene: TRBJ1-5
abundance: NA
CDR3aa: CAWSALDRVIQPQHF
CDR3nt: TGTGCCTGGAGTGCTTTGGACAGGGTGATTCAGCCCCAGCATTTT

len: 15
v_gene: TRBV27
d_gene: NA
j_gene: TRBJ1-6
abundance: NA
CDR3aa: CASSLRGRGNSPLHF
CDR3nt: TGTGCCAGCAGTTTAAGGGGCAGAGGGAATTCACCCCTCCACTTT

len: 14
v_gene: TRBV2
d_gene: NA
j_gene: TRBJ1-2
abundance: NA
CDR3aa: CASSETALNYGYTF
CDR3nt: TGTGCCAGCAGTGAAACGGCACTTAACTATGGCTACACCTTC

len: 15
v_gene: TRBV6-5
d_gene: TRBD1
j_gene: TRBJ1-6
abundance: NA
CDR3aa: CASSYRDRVGSPLHF
CDR3nt: TGTGCCAGCAGTTACAGGGACAGAGTGGGTTCACCCCTCCACTTT

len: 14
v_gene: TRBV6-1
d_gene: NA
j_gene: TRBJ2-7
abundance: NA
CDR3aa: CASDPPWGHYEQYF
CDR3nt: TGTGCCAGCGACCCCCCTTGGGGCCACTACGAGCAGTACTTC

len: 15
v_gene: TRBV28
d_gene: TRBD1
j_gene: TRBJ1-2
abundance: NA
CDR3aa: CASRPQGAWAYGYTF
CDR3nt: TGTGCCAGCAGACCACAGGGGGCTTGGGCCTATGGCTACACCTTC

len: 15
v_gene: TRBV4-3
d_gene: NA
j_gene: TRBJ1-6
abundance: few
CDR3aa: CASSQDWQINSPLHF
CDR3nt: TGCGCCAGCAGCCAAGACTGGCAGATTAATTCACCCCTCCACTTT

len: 16
v_gene: TRBV28
d_gene: NA
j_gene: TRBJ2-2
abundance: NA
CDR3aa: CASSLGEGANTGELFF
CDR3nt: TGTGCCAGCAGTTTGGGGGAGGGGGCGAACACCGGGGAGCTGTTTTTT

len: 14
v_gene: TRBV18
d_gene: NA
j_gene: TRBJ1-1
abundance: NA
CDR3aa: CASSVGPANTEAFF
CDR3nt: TGTGCCAGTTCCGTCGGGCCGGCGAACACTGAAGCTTTCTTT

len: 15
v_gene: TRBV7-3
d_gene: TRBD2
j_gene: TRBJ2-2
abundance: once
CDR3aa: CASSSSGMVAGELFF
CDR3nt: TGTGCCAGCAGCTCTAGCGGGATGGTAGCCGGGGAGCTGTTTTTT

len: 15
v_gene: TRBV27
d_gene: NA
j_gene: TRBJ2-1
abundance: NA
CDR3aa: CASTAGTPGINEQFF
CDR3nt: TGTGCCAGCACCGCCGGGACTCCGGGGATCAATGAGCAGTTCTTC

len: 14
v_gene: TRBV6-2/TRBV6-3
d_gene: NA
j_gene: TRBJ1-3
abundance: few
CDR3aa: CASRAGQRENTIYF
CDR3nt: TGTGCCAGCAGGGCCGGACAGCGGGAGAACACCATATATTTT

len: 12
v_gene: TRBV20-1
d_gene: TRBD2
j_gene: TRBJ2-5
abundance: NA
CDR3aa: CSASPGGETQYF
CDR3nt: TGCAGTGCTTCCCCGGGAGGAGAGACCCAGTACTTC

len: 13
v_gene: TRBV20-1
d_gene: NA
j_gene: TRBJ2-3
abundance: NA
CDR3aa: CSAKGSGTDTQYF
CDR3nt: TGCAGTGCTAAGGGAAGCGGCACAGATACGCAGTATTTT

len: 17
v_gene: TRBV6-2/TRBV6-3
d_gene: TRBD2
j_gene: TRBJ2-3
abundance: NA
CDR3aa: CASSYSASGGSVDTQYF
CDR3nt: TGTGCCAGCAGTTACTCGGCTAGCGGGGGATCGGTGGATACGCAGTATTTT

len: 18
v_gene: TRBV6-2/TRBV6-3
d_gene: NA
j_gene: TRBJ1-5
abundance: NA
CDR3aa: CASSGTQQGTKGNQPQHF
CDR3nt: TGTGCCAGCAGTGGAACCCAACAGGGAACGAAGGGCAATCAGCCCCAGCATTTT

len: 14
v_gene: TRBV7-2
d_gene: NA
j_gene: TRBJ1-5
abundance: NA
CDR3aa: CASSSTSGNQPQHF
CDR3nt: TGTGCCAGCAGCTCGACGTCTGGCAATCAGCCCCAGCATTTT

len: 12
v_gene: TRBV24-1
d_gene: NA
j_gene: TRBJ1-5
abundance: few
CDR3aa: CATSDSNQPQHF
CDR3nt: TGTGCCACCAGTGACTCCAATCAGCCCCAGCATTTT

len: 12
v_gene: TRBV19
d_gene: NA
j_gene: TRBJ1-2
abundance: NA
CDR3aa: CASSSWGEGYTF
CDR3nt: TGTGCCAGTAGTAGCTGGGGAGAGGGCTACACCTTC

len: 16
v_gene: TRBV27
d_gene: TRBD1
j_gene: TRBJ2-2
abundance: once
CDR3aa: CASRVDREEDTGELFF
CDR3nt: TGTGCCAGCCGCGTTGACAGGGAAGAAGACACCGGGGAGCTGTTTTTT

len: 16
v_gene: TRBV20-1
d_gene: NA
j_gene: TRBJ1-6
abundance: NA
CDR3aa: CSAREPKGGENSPLHF
CDR3nt: TGCAGTGCTAGAGAGCCGAAGGGAGGTGAGAATTCACCCCTCCACTTT

len: 14
v_gene: TRBV7-2
d_gene: NA
j_gene: TRBJ1-2
abundance: NA
CDR3aa: CASSSSHHGYGYTF
CDR3nt: TGTGCCAGCAGCTCATCCCATCACGGCTATGGCTACACCTTC

len: 16
v_gene: TRBV7-2
d_gene: NA
j_gene: TRBJ1-2
abundance: NA
CDR3aa: CASSPILGVSNYGYTF
CDR3nt: TGTGCCAGCAGTCCTATTCTAGGCGTATCTAACTATGGCTACACCTTC

len: 19
v_gene: TRBV7-8
d_gene: NA
j_gene: TRBJ2-6
abundance: NA
CDR3aa: CASSYRPGQGLSGANVLTF
CDR3nt: TGTGCCAGCAGCTATCGTCCGGGACAAGGACTCTCTGGGGCCAACGTCCTGACTTTC

len: 14
v_gene: TRBV7-2
d_gene: TRBD1
j_gene: TRBJ1-5
abundance: few
CDR3aa: CASSERQGDQPQHF
CDR3nt: TGTGCCAGCAGCGAGCGACAGGGTGATCAGCCCCAGCATTTT

len: 16
v_gene: TRBV5-1
d_gene: TRBD2
j_gene: TRBJ2-7
abundance: NA
CDR3aa: CASSKGLAGGSREQYF
CDR3nt: TGCGCCAGCAGCAAGGGACTAGCGGGGGGATCGCGTGAGCAGTACTTC

len: 15
v_gene: TRBV6-2/TRBV6-3
d_gene: NA
j_gene: TRBJ2-5
abundance: NA
CDR3aa: CASSSPQWGQETQYF
CDR3nt: TGTGCCAGCAGTTCCCCACAGTGGGGGCAAGAGACCCAGTACTTC

len: 16
v_gene: TRBV11-2
d_gene: NA
j_gene: TRBJ2-3
abundance: NA
CDR3aa: CASSQVGSPSRDTQYF
CDR3nt: TGTGCCAGCAGCCAAGTTGGATCGCCCAGCCGGGATACGCAGTATTTT

len: 16
v_gene: TRBV20-1
d_gene: NA
j_gene: TRBJ2-2
abundance: NA
CDR3aa: CSARDRGHDDTGELFF
CDR3nt: TGCAGTGCTAGAGACAGGGGCCACGATGACACCGGGGAGCTGTTTTTT

len: 13
v_gene: TRBV6-1
d_gene: TRBD1
j_gene: TRBJ1-2
abundance: few
CDR3aa: CASRRTGNYGYTF
CDR3nt: TGTGCCAGCAGACGGACAGGAAACTATGGCTACACCTTC

len: 14
v_gene: TRBV6-5
d_gene: NA
j_gene: TRBJ1-1
abundance: NA
CDR3aa: CASSYIPGNTEAFF
CDR3nt: TGTGCCAGCAGTTACATTCCGGGCAACACTGAAGCTTTCTTT

len: 13
v_gene: TRBV10-3
d_gene: NA
j_gene: TRBJ1-1
abundance: NA
CDR3aa: CAISEGGGLEAFF
CDR3nt: TGTGCCATCAGTGAGGGGGGGGGTCTTGAAGCTTTCTTT